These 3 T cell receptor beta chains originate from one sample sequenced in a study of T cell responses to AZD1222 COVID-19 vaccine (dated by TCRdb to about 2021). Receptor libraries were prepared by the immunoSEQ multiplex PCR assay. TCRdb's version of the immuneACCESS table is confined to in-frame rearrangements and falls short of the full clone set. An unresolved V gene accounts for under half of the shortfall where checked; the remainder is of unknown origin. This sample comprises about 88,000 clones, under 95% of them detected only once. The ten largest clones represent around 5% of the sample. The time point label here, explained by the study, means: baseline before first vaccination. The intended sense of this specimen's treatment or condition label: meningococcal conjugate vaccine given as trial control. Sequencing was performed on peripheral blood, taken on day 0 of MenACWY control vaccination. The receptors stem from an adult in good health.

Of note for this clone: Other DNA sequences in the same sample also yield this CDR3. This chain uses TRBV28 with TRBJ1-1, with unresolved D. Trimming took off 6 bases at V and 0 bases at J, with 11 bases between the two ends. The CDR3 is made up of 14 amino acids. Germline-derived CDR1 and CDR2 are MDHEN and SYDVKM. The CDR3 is CASSLVGMNTEAFF. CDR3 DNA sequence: TGTGCCAGCAGCTTGGTGGGTATGAACACTGAAGCTTTCTTT.

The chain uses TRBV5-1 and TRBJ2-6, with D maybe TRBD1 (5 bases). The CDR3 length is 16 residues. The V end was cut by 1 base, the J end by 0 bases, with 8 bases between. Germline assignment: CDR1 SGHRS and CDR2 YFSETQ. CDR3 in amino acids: CASSLTGSSGANVLTF. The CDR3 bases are TGCGCCAGCAGCTTGACAGGCTCCTCTGGGGCCAACGTCCTGACTTTC.

CDR3 sequence (DNA): TGCGCCAGCAGCTTGCGACAGGGCCTAGACACCGGGGAGCTGTTTTTT. Translation: CASSLRQGLDTGELFF. The rearrangement joins TRBV5-1 to TRBJ2-2; 7 nucleotides match TRBD1. This CDR3 is built from 16 residues. Germline CDR1 and CDR2: SGHRS and YFSETQ. V shed 1 base and J 3 bases; nucleotides not matched to a gene: 6. Together with reference TRBV5-1 and TRBJ2-2, the CDR3 gives the full variable domain: KAGVTQTPRYLIKTRGQQVTLSCSPISGHRSVSWYQQTPGQGLQFLFEYFSETQRNKGNFPGRFSGRQFSNSRSEMNVSTLELGDSALYLCASSLRQGLDTGELFFGEGSRLTVL.